These T cell receptor beta chains were read from a single sample in a study of blood T cell repertoires in COVID-19. Produced via immunoSEQ multiplex PCR; TCRdb's table is partial and in-frame only. The data hold just under 60,000 clones, with roughly 84% observed a single time. The sample consisted of peripheral blood. Receptors were obtained from a man aged 80 or over with COVID-19, enrolled during active disease. CDR3s include the opening cysteine and the closing phenylalanine or tryptophan. The D gene is left open where the match is weak. Not every row has a clone size; where given, it reads once, few, many or a size class.

D	size	V	J	CDR3	DNA
-	-	TRBV7-2	TRBJ2-3	CASSRRQLDTQYF	TGTGCCAGCAGTCGACGACAGCTAGATACGCAGTATTTT
-	-	TRBV5-5	TRBJ1-3	CASSLQGRGNTIYF	TGTGCCAGCAGCTTACAGGGCCGGGGAAACACCATATATTTT
TRBD1	few	TRBV10-3	TRBJ1-1	CAITSDRDVLEAFF	TGTGCCATCACATCGGACAGGGATGTTTTGGAAGCTTTCTTT
-	-	TRBV4-1	TRBJ1-5	CASSQDWQGGQPQHF	TGCGCCAGCAGCCAAGATTGGCAGGGAGGTCAGCCCCAGCATTTT
-	once	TRBV7-2	TRBJ1-3	CASSLGRQNSGNTIYF	TGTGCCAGCAGCTTAGGGAGACAGAACTCTGGAAACACCATATATTTT
-	-	TRBV25-1	TRBJ1-2	CASSELGRNYGYTF	TGTGCCAGCAGTGAATTGGGCAGAAACTATGGCTACACCTTC
-	-	TRBV6-1	TRBJ1-4	CASSEGTDLEKLFF	TGTGCCAGCAGTGAAGGCACAGATCTGGAAAAACTGTTTTTT
TRBD1	-	TRBV24-1	TRBJ2-3	CATSDPTGTASRTDTQYF	TGTGCCACCAGTGATCCTACCGGGACAGCCAGTCGCACAGATACGCAGTATTTT
TRBD1	-	TRBV4-3	TRBJ1-2	CASSHPGQNNYGYTF	TGCGCCAGCAGCCACCCGGGACAGAATAACTATGGCTACACCTTC
-	once	TRBV28	TRBJ1-5	CASSPRQLRDQPQHF	TGTGCCAGCAGCCCTCGACAGTTAAGGGATCAGCCCCAGCATTTT
-	-	TRBV19	TRBJ1-1	CASTPPGGITTEAFF	TGTGCCAGTACCCCCCCCGGAGGGATAACCACTGAAGCTTTCTTT
-	-	TRBV5-1	TRBJ2-4	CASSSLSPGIQYF	TGCGCCAGCAGCTCACTCAGCCCAGGCATTCAGTACTTC
-	-	TRBV27	TRBJ1-5	CASSPGGGRWGNQPQHF	TGTGCCAGCAGTCCCGGGGGAGGGCGGTGGGGCAATCAGCCCCAGCATTTT
TRBD1	-	TRBV12-5	TRBJ1-1	CASLQGARFAEAFF	TGTGCTAGCTTACAGGGGGCAAGGTTCGCTGAAGCTTTCTTT
TRBD2	-	TRBV5-5	TRBJ2-1	CASRPSSGSYNEQFF	TGTGCCAGCAGACCCTCTAGCGGATCGTACAATGAGCAGTTCTTC
-	few	TRBV5-6	TRBJ1-4	CASSFRTLGREKLFF	TGTGCCAGCAGCTTCCGGACATTGGGTCGTGAAAAACTGTTTTTT
-	-	TRBV24-1	TRBJ1-3	CATSDNRERRGNTIYF	TGTGCCACCAGTGATAACAGGGAGAGGCGTGGAAACACCATATATTTT
-	once	TRBV6-5	TRBJ2-1	CASSYSAVYEQFF	TGTGCCAGCAGTTACTCGGCAGTCTATGAGCAGTTCTTC
TRBD1	-	TRBV4-3	TRBJ1-2	CASSQEWTGATNYGYTF	TGCGCCAGCAGCCAAGAATGGACAGGGGCCACTAACTATGGCTACACCTTC
-	-	TRBV6-2/TRBV6-3	TRBJ1-5	CASSALSRGNQPQHF	TGTGCCAGCAGTGCCCTCTCGAGGGGCAATCAGCCCCAGCATTTT
TRBD1	-	TRBV6-2/TRBV6-3	TRBJ2-1	CASSYREGQGAQGPYNEQFF	TGTGCCAGCAGTTACCGGGAGGGACAGGGGGCACAAGGCCCCTACAATGAGCAGTTCTTC
-	once	TRBV28	TRBJ1-2	CASSTLDSLYGYTF	TGTGCCAGCAGTACCCTCGACAGTCTTTATGGCTACACCTTC
-	-	TRBV24-1	TRBJ2-1	CATSDIQGSSYNEQFF	TGTGCCACCAGTGATATACAGGGAAGCTCCTACAATGAGCAGTTCTTC
-	once	TRBV5-4	TRBJ1-4	CASSPGGGRREKLFF	TGTGCCAGCAGCCCTGGCGGGGGAAGGAGGGAAAAACTGTTTTTT
TRBD1	-	TRBV10-3	TRBJ1-6	CATMGQGVGSYNSPLHF	TGTGCCACGATGGGACAGGGGGTCGGCTCCTATAATTCACCCCTCCACTTT
-	-	TRBV6-5	TRBJ2-2	CATRSGGREIGELFF	TGTGCCACCCGTTCAGGGGGGCGCGAAATCGGGGAGCTGTTTTTT